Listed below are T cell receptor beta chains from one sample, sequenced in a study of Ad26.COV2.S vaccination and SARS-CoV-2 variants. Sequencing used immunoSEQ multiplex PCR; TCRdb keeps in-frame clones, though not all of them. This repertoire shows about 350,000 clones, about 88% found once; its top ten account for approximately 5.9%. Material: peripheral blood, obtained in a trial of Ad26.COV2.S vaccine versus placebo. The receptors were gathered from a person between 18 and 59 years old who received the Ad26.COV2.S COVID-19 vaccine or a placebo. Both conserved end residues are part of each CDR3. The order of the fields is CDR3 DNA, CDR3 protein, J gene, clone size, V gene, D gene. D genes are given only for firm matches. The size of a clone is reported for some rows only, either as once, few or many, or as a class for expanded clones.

DNA: TGTGCCAGCAGCTTAGGATCAGGAGATACGCAGTATTTT
CDR3: CASSLGSGDTQYF
J: TRBJ2-3
size: -
V: TRBV7-8
D: -

DNA: TGTGCCAGCTCACCTAGAGATACCGGGGAGCTGTTTTTT
CDR3: CASSPRDTGELFF
J: TRBJ2-2
size: once
V: TRBV18
D: -

DNA: TGTGCCAGTAGTGCCTACCTCCTTTCCGGGACTAGCGGGGGATCCTACGAGCAGTACTTC
CDR3: CASSAYLLSGTSGGSYEQYF
J: TRBJ2-7
size: -
V: TRBV19
D: TRBD2

DNA: TGTGCCATCAGTGACCATGGACAGCCCGGCGATGAAAAACTGTTTTTT
CDR3: CAISDHGQPGDEKLFF
J: TRBJ1-4
size: -
V: TRBV10-3
D: -

DNA: TGTGCCAGCAGCCGGGGGGCAGGCCTCTATGGCTACACCTTC
CDR3: CASSRGAGLYGYTF
J: TRBJ1-2
size: -
V: TRBV6-5
D: -

DNA: TGTGCCAGCAGCTTGGCGGTAAGCCCCCCTGGGGCCAACGTCCTGACTTTC
CDR3: CASSLAVSPPGANVLTF
J: TRBJ2-6
size: -
V: TRBV5-4
D: -

DNA: TGTGCCAGCAGTCACAGGACCGCTGCCGAGCAGTACTTC
CDR3: CASSHRTAAEQYF
J: TRBJ2-7
size: -
V: TRBV3-1/TRBV3-2
D: -

DNA: TGTGCCAGCAGCTACCGACTAGCGGGGAAAGAGACCCAGTACTTC
CDR3: CASSYRLAGKETQYF
J: TRBJ2-5
size: -
V: TRBV28
D: TRBD2

DNA: TGTGCCTGGAAAAGCTTGAACAGCTCCTATAATTCACCCCTCCACTTT
CDR3: CAWKSLNSSYNSPLHF
J: TRBJ1-6
size: -
V: TRBV30
D: -

DNA: TGCGCCAGCAGCCGAGACAGGGTAAGCTACGAGCAGTACTTC
CDR3: CASSRDRVSYEQYF
J: TRBJ2-7
size: -
V: TRBV4-1
D: TRBD1

DNA: TGTGCCAGCAGACCTCCCTCGAACACTGAAGCTTTCTTT
CDR3: CASRPPSNTEAFF
J: TRBJ1-1
size: -
V: TRBV9
D: -

DNA: TGTGCCTGGACGAGGGGGCTCACTGAAGCTTTCTTT
CDR3: CAWTRGLTEAFF
J: TRBJ1-1
size: -
V: TRBV30
D: TRBD1

DNA: TGTGCCAGCAGCTCGAGACGGGGGTTCATCACAGATACGCAGTATTTT
CDR3: CASSSRRGFITDTQYF
J: TRBJ2-3
size: -
V: TRBV7-2
D: -

DNA: TGTGCCACCAGTGCGGGACTAGCGGGAGAGGCCACGCAGTATTTT
CDR3: CATSAGLAGEATQYF
J: TRBJ2-3
size: -
V: TRBV24-1
D: TRBD2

DNA: TGTGCCAGCAGCACTTACGGGGGGAACCAAGAGACCCAGTACTTC
CDR3: CASSTYGGNQETQYF
J: TRBJ2-5
size: -
V: TRBV9
D: TRBD2

DNA: TGTGCCAGCAGCTCTAGGACAGGGGGGATCCCGTCCCTTAGCTATGGCTACACCTTC
CDR3: CASSSRTGGIPSLSYGYTF
J: TRBJ1-2
size: -
V: TRBV7-9
D: TRBD1

DNA: TGTGCCAGCAGTTCACTTGGGGGATCCCTCTACGAGCAGTACTTC
CDR3: CASSSLGGSLYEQYF
J: TRBJ2-7
size: -
V: TRBV6-6
D: -

DNA: TGTGCCACCAGTGGACGGGACGGGAGGGCCGGGGAGCTGTTTTTT
CDR3: CATSGRDGRAGELFF
J: TRBJ2-2
size: -
V: TRBV24-1
D: TRBD2

DNA: TGTGCCAGCAGTTACGACAGCATGAACACTGAAGCTTTCTTT
CDR3: CASSYDSMNTEAFF
J: TRBJ1-1
size: -
V: TRBV6-5
D: -

DNA: TGTGCCAGCAGTTTACGGGACTACGAGCAGTACTTC
CDR3: CASSLRDYEQYF
J: TRBJ2-7
size: -
V: TRBV28
D: -

DNA: TGTGCCAGTACCCTAGGGGGCGCGACTGAAGCTTTCTTT
CDR3: CASTLGGATEAFF
J: TRBJ1-1
size: once
V: TRBV19
D: TRBD1

DNA: TGTGCCTGGAGTGTACGGAGAATCGGAAACACCATATATTTT
CDR3: CAWSVRRIGNTIYF
J: TRBJ1-3
size: -
V: TRBV30
D: -

DNA: TGTGCCAGCAGTGCCACAGCAGGGAGGAACACTGAAGCTTTCTTT
CDR3: CASSATAGRNTEAFF
J: TRBJ1-1
size: -
V: TRBV27
D: -

DNA: TGTGCCAGCAGCCAAGAGCGGACAGGGGATTCACCCCTCCACTTT
CDR3: CASSQERTGDSPLHF
J: TRBJ1-6
size: -
V: TRBV7-6
D: TRBD1

DNA: TGTGCCAGCAAATCTTCGACAGGGGGCCGGGAGACCCAGTACTTC
CDR3: CASKSSTGGRETQYF
J: TRBJ2-5
size: once
V: TRBV27
D: TRBD1

DNA: TGTGCCAGCGATAGGGACAGATCCTACGAGCAGTACTTC
CDR3: CASDRDRSYEQYF
J: TRBJ2-7
size: -
V: TRBV6-5
D: TRBD1

DNA: TGTGCCAGCAGCCAACAGGGGTACACTGAAGCTTTCTTT
CDR3: CASSQQGYTEAFF
J: TRBJ1-1
size: -
V: TRBV7-3
D: TRBD1

DNA: TGTGCCACCAGCAGAGACTTCGGAAACACCATATATTTT
CDR3: CATSRDFGNTIYF
J: TRBJ1-3
size: -
V: TRBV15
D: -

DNA: TGTGCCAGCAGTTTGGGATTCTCCTACGAGCAGTACTTC
CDR3: CASSLGFSYEQYF
J: TRBJ2-7
size: -
V: TRBV27
D: -

DNA: TGTGCCAGCAGCCAAATAAGGGGGATGAACACTGAAGCTTTCTTT
CDR3: CASSQIRGMNTEAFF
J: TRBJ1-1
size: -
V: TRBV3-1/TRBV3-2
D: -

DNA: TGTGCCAGCAGCTCTGTATGGGGGAAAGAGACCCAGTACTTC
CDR3: CASSSVWGKETQYF
J: TRBJ2-5
size: -
V: TRBV11-2
D: -

DNA: TGCGCCAGCAGCTTGAACAGGGAGCGCACCGGGGAGCTGTTTTTT
CDR3: CASSLNRERTGELFF
J: TRBJ2-2
size: -
V: TRBV5-1
D: -

DNA: TGTGCCAGTAGTAAGGGACAATCCACCTACGAGCAGTACTTC
CDR3: CASSKGQSTYEQYF
J: TRBJ2-7
size: few
V: TRBV19
D: -

DNA: TGCGCCAGCAGCCTCTTAGACAGGGCTAAAGGCTACACCTTC
CDR3: CASSLLDRAKGYTF
J: TRBJ1-2
size: -
V: TRBV5-1
D: TRBD1

DNA: TGTGCCAGCAGCTTAGGTCTGGGCGGGACACAGATATCCTACGAGCAGTACTTC
CDR3: CASSLGLGGTQISYEQYF
J: TRBJ2-7
size: -
V: TRBV7-9
D: -

DNA: TGTGCCAGCAGCGTAGCTGGCAGTGGAAACACCATATATTTT
CDR3: CASSVAGSGNTIYF
J: TRBJ1-3
size: once
V: TRBV9
D: -

DNA: TGTGCCAGCAGTTATAGAGGGCCGGTTTCCCACGAGCAGTACTTC
CDR3: CASSYRGPVSHEQYF
J: TRBJ2-7
size: -
V: TRBV6-5
D: -

DNA: TGTGCCAGTAGCATCGGATTAGCGGGGGGGCCTACAGATACGCAGTATTTT
CDR3: CASSIGLAGGPTDTQYF
J: TRBJ2-3
size: -
V: TRBV19
D: TRBD2

DNA: TGTGCCAGCAGTTCCGGGGGCCCCAATCAGCCCCAGCATTTT
CDR3: CASSSGGPNQPQHF
J: TRBJ1-5
size: -
V: TRBV28
D: -

DNA: TGCGCCAGCAGCTTGGCTCCTGGGGCAGGCGAGCAGTTCTTC
CDR3: CASSLAPGAGEQFF
J: TRBJ2-1
size: few
V: TRBV5-1
D: -

DNA: TGTGCCAGCAGCGTAGGGGGAAATAACTACGAGCAGTACTTC
CDR3: CASSVGGNNYEQYF
J: TRBJ2-7
size: -
V: TRBV9
D: -

DNA: TGTGCCAGCTCACCAAAAGTAGACTTCGATGAAAAACTGTTTTTT
CDR3: CASSPKVDFDEKLFF
J: TRBJ1-4
size: -
V: TRBV18
D: -

DNA: TGTGCCAGCAGCCTCAGAGGGGACAGGAACACCGGGGAGCTGTTTTTT
CDR3: CASSLRGDRNTGELFF
J: TRBJ2-2
size: -
V: TRBV9
D: TRBD1

DNA: TGCGCCAGCAGCCGGCAGCTGACAGGGAACACCGGGGAGCTGTTTTTT
CDR3: CASSRQLTGNTGELFF
J: TRBJ2-2
size: -
V: TRBV4-3
D: -

DNA: TGCAGCGTCTCACTGGGGACAACCACCACAGATACGCAGTATTTT
CDR3: CSVSLGTTTTDTQYF
J: TRBJ2-3
size: -
V: TRBV29-1
D: -

DNA: TGTGCCATCAGTGAAACCAACAGGCCCTACGAGCAGTACTTC
CDR3: CAISETNRPYEQYF
J: TRBJ2-7
size: once
V: TRBV10-3
D: -

DNA: TGTGCCAGCAGCTTAGATCAGGGCCTCTATGGCTACACCTTC
CDR3: CASSLDQGLYGYTF
J: TRBJ1-2
size: -
V: TRBV7-9
D: -

DNA: TGTGCCAGCAGTGGCCTACCAGGGGGCCACGAGCAGTACTTC
CDR3: CASSGLPGGHEQYF
J: TRBJ2-7
size: -
V: TRBV6-6
D: TRBD1

DNA: TGTGCCAGCAGTCCACTAGCGGGAGGGCGGGAGACCCAGTACTTC
CDR3: CASSPLAGGRETQYF
J: TRBJ2-5
size: -
V: TRBV28
D: TRBD2

DNA: TGTGCCAGCAGTTCCTCTGGGGGGTACGGCTACACCTTC
CDR3: CASSSSGGYGYTF
J: TRBJ1-2
size: -
V: TRBV6-5
D: -

DNA: TGTGCCAGCAGCACAGGGACTAGCGGGAGCCAAGAGACCCAGTACTTC
CDR3: CASSTGTSGSQETQYF
J: TRBJ2-5
size: -
V: TRBV9
D: TRBD2